This TCR beta chain was identified in a study of cytomegalovirus exposure and HLA in healthy donors. The overall study: Approximately 200 million T cells yielded fewer than 120 million unique TCR beta sequences in earlier analysis.

With regard to this clone: This specimen includes other DNA sequences encoding the same CDR3.

The PCR ran on 60 Vbeta and 13 Jbeta primers. The repertoire was sequenced with immunoSEQ multiplex PCR; TCRdb's copy has only in-frame clones and lacks some. Of 130,000 to 150,000 clones listed, around 79% were seen once; the top ten hold 3.1%. Germline CDR1 and CDR2: SGHRS and YFSETQ. This CDR3 contains 14 residues. Trimming at V came to 0 bases and at J to 5 bases, leaving 4 bases not matched to a gene. The clonotype comes from a female donor in good health and CMV-seronegative. Material: PBMCs. This chain uses TRBV5-1 with TRBJ1-2; 7 nucleotides agree with TRBD1. The DNA of the CDR3 is TGCGCCAGCAGCTTGGAGGGGGCCGGGTATGGCTACACCTTC. Translation gives CASSLEGAGYGYTF.